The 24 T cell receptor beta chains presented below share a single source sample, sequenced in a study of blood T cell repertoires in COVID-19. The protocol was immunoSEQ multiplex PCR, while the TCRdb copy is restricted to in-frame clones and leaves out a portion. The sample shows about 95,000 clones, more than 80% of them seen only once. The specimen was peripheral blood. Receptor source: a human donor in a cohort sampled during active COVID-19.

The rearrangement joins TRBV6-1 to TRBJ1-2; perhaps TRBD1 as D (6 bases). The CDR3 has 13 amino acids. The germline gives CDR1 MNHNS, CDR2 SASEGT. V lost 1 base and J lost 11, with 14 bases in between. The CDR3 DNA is TGTGCCAGCAGTGAAGGGATGGGGGGGGCTTACACCTTC. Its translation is CASSEGMGGAYTF.

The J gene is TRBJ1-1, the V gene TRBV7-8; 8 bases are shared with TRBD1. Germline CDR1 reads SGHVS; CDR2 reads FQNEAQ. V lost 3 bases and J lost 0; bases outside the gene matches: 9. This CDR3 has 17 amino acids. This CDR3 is CASSFNRDRGMNTEAFF. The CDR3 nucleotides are TGTGCCAGCAGCTTTAACCGCGACAGGGGCATGAACACTGAAGCTTTCTTT.

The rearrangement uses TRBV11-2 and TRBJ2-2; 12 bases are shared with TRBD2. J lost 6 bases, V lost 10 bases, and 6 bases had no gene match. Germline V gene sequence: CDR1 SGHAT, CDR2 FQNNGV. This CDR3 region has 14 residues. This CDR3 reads CATTTSGSSGELFF. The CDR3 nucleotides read TGTGCCACTACGACTAGCGGGAGTTCCGGGGAGCTGTTTTTT.

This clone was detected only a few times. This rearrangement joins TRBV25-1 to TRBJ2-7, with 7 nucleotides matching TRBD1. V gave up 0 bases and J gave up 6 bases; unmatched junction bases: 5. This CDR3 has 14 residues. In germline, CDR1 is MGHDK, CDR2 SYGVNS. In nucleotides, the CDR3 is TGTGCCAGCAGTGAATATAAGGGGGCGGGCGAGCAGTACTTC. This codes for CASSEYKGAGEQYF.

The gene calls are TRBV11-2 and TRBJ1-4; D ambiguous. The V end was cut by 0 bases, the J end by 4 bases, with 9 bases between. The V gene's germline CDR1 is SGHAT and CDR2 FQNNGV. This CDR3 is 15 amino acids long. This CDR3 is CASSLDLQNNEKLFF. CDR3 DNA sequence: TGTGCCAGCAGCTTAGATCTACAGAATAATGAAAAACTGTTTTTT.

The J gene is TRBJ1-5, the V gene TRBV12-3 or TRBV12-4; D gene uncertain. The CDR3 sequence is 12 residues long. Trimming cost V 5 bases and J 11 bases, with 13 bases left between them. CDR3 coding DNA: TGTGCCAGCAGTCCTAATGGACTGACCCAGCATTTT. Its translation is CASSPNGLTQHF.

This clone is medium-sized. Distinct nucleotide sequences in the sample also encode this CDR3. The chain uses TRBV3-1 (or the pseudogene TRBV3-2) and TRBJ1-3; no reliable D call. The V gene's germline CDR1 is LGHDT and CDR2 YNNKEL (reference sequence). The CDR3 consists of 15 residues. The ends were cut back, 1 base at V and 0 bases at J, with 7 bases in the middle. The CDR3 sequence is CASSQVGSSGNTIYF. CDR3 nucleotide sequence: TGTGCCAGCAGCCAAGTCGGTAGCTCTGGAAACACCATATATTTT.

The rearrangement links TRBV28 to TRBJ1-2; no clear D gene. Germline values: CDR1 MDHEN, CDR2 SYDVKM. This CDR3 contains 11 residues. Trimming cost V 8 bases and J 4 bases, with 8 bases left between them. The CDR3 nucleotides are TGTGCCAGCCACTTCCGCTATGGCTACACCTTC. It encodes CASHFRYGYTF.

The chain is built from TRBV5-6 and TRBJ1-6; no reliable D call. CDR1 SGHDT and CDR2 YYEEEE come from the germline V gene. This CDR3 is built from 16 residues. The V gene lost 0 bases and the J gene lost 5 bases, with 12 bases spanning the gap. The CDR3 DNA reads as TGTGCCAGCAGCTTGGCGGGGAAAGGAGATAATTCACCCCTCCACTTT. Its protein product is CASSLAGKGDNSPLHF.

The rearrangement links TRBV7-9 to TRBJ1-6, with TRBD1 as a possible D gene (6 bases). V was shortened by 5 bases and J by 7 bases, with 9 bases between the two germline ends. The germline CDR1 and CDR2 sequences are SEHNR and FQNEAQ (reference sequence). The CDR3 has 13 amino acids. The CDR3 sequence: CASSPQGNSPLHF. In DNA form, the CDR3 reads TGTGCCAGCAGCCCTCAGGGGAATTCACCCCTCCACTTT.

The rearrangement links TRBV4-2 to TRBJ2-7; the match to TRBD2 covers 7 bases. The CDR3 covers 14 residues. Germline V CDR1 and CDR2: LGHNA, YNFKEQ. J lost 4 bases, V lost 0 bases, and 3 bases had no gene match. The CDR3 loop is CASSQEGLGYEQYF. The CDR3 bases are TGTGCCAGCAGCCAAGAAGGACTAGGTTACGAGCAGTACTTC.

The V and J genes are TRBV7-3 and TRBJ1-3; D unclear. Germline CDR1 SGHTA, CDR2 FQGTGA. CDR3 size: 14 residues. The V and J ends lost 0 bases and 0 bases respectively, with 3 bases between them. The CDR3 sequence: CASSLTLSGNTIYF. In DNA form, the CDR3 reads TGTGCCAGCAGCTTAACCCTCTCTGGAAACACCATATATTTT.

The CDR3 spells CASSYSVLLAGAGEQFF. As DNA, the CDR3 is TGTGCCAGCAGTTACTCAGTCTTGCTAGCGGGAGCCGGTGAGCAGTTCTTC. V and J are TRBV6-2 or TRBV6-3 and TRBJ2-1, with 10 bases lining up with TRBD2. Unmatched junction bases numbered 11, after V lost 0 bases and J lost 9 bases. This CDR3 has 17 residues. CDR1 and CDR2 from the germline V gene are MNHEY and SVGEGT.

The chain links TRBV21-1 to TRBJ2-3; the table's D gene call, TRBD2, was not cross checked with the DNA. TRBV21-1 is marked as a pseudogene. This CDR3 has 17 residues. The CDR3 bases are TGTGCCAGCAGCAATCGTACGGCGGGGGGTCTCACAGATACGCAGTATTTT. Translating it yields CASSNRTAGGLTDTQYF.

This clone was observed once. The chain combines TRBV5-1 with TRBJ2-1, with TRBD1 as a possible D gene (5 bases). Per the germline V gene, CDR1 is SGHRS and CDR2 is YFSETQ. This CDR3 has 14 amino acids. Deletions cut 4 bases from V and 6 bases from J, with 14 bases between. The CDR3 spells CASSPQGVGNEQFF. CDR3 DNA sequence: TGCGCCAGCAGCCCCCAAGGGGTGGGCAATGAGCAGTTCTTC.

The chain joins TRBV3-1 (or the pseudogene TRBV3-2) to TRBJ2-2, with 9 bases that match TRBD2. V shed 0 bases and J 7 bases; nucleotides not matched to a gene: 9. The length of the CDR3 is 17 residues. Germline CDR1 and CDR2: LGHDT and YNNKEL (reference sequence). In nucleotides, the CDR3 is TGTGCCAGCAGCCAAGAAAGACGGACTAGCGCGGGCGGGGAGCTGTTTTTT. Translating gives CASSQERRTSAGGELFF.

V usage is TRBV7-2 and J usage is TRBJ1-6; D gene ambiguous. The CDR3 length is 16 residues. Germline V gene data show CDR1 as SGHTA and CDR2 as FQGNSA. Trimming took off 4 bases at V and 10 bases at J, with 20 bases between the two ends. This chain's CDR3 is CASSSQVPRSGSPLHF. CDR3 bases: TGTGCCAGCAGCTCCCAGGTTCCAAGGTCGGGGTCACCCCTCCACTTT.

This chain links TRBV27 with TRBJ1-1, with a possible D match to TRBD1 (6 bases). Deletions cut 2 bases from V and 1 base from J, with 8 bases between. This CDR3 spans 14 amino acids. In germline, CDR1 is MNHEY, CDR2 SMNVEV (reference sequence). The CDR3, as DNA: TGTGCCAGCAGTTTACAACAGGGGAACACTGAAGCTTTCTTT. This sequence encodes CASSLQQGNTEAFF.

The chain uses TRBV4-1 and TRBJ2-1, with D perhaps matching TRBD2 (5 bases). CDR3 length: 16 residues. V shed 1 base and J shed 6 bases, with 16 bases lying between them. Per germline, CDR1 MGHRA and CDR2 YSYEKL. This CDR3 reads CASSQGRILAPNEQFF. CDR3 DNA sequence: TGCGCCAGCAGCCAAGGACGAATCCTAGCTCCCAATGAGCAGTTCTTC.

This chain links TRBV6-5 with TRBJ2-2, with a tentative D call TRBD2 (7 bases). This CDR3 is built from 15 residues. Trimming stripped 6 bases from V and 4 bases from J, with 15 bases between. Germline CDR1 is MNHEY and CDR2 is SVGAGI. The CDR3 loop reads CASSRGATSTGELFF. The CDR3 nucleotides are TGTGCCAGCAGCCGGGGGGCGACGAGCACCGGGGAGCTGTTTTTT.

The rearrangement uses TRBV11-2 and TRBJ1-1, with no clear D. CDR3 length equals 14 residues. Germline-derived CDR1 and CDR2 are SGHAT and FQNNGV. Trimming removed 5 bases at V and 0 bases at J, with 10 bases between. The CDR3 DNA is TGTGCCAGCAGCCTTACTACACTGAACACTGAAGCTTTCTTT. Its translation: CASSLTTLNTEAFF.

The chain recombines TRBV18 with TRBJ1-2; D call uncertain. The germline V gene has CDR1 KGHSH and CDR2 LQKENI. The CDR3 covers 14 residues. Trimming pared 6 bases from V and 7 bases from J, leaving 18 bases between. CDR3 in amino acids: CASSRGIRDGGYTF. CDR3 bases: TGTGCCAGCTCTCGAGGAATCCGGGATGGTGGCTACACCTTC.

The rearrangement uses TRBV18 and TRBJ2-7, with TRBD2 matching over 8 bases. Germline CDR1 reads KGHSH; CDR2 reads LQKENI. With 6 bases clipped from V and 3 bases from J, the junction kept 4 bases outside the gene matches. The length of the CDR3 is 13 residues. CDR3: CASSQAGDYEQYF. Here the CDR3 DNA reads TGTGCCAGCTCCCAAGCGGGGGACTACGAGCAGTACTTC.

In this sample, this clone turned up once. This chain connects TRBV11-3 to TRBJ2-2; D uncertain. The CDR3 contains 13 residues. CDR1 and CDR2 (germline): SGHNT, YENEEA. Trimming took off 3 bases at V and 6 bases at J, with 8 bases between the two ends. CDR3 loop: CASSFFPAGELFF. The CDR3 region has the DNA TGTGCCAGCAGCTTCTTCCCAGCCGGGGAGCTGTTTTTT.